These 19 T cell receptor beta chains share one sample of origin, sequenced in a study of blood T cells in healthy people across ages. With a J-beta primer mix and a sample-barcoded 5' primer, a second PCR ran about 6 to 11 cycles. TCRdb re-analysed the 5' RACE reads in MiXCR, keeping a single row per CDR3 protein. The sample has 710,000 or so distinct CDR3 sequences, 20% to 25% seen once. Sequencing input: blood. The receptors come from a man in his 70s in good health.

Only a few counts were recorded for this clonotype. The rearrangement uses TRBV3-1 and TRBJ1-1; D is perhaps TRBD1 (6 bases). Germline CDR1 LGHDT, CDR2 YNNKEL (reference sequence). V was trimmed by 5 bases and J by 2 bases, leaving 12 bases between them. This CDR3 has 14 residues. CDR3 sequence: CASSSDSQNTEAFF. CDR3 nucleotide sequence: TGTGCCAGCAGCTCGGACAGCCAAAACACTGAAGCTTTCTTT.

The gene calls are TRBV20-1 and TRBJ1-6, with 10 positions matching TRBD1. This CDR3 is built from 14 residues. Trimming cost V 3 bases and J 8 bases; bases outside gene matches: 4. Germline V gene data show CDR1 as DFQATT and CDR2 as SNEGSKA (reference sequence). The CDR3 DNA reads TGCAGTGCTAGTGCCGGGACAGGGGATTCACCCCTCCACTTT. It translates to CSASAGTGDSPLHF.

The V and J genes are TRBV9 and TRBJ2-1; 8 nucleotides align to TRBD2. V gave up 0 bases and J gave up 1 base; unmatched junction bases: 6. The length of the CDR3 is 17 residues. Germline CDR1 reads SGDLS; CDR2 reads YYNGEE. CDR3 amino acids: CASSVAPASGSYNEQFF. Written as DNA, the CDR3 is TGTGCCAGCAGCGTAGCCCCAGCTAGCGGGTCCTACAATGAGCAGTTCTTC. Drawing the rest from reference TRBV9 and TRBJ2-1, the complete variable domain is DSGVTQTPKHLITATGQRVTLRCSPRSGDLSVYWYQQSLDQGLQFLIQYYNGEERAKGNILERFSAQQFPDLHSELNLSSLELGDSALYFCASSVAPASGSYNEQFFGPGTRLTVL.

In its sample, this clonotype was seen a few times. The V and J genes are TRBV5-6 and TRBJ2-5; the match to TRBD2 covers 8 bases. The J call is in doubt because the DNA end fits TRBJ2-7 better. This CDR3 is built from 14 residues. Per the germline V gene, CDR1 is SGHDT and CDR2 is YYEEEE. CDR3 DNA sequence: TGTGCCAGCCGGCGCGGACTAGCTTCCTACGAGCAGTACGTC. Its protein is CASRRGLASYEQYV.

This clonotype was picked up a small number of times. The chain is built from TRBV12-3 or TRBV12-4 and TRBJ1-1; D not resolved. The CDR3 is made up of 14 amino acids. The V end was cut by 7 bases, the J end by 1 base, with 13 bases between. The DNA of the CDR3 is TGTGCCAGCACCCTGTGGGGTGCGAACACTGAAGCTTTCTTT. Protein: CASTLWGANTEAFF.

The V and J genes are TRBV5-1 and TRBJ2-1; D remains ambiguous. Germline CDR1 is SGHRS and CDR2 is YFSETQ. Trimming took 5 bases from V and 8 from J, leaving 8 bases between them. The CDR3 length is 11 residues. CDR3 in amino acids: CASRGSDEQFF. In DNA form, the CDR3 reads TGCGCCAGCAGGGGCAGCGATGAGCAGTTCTTC.

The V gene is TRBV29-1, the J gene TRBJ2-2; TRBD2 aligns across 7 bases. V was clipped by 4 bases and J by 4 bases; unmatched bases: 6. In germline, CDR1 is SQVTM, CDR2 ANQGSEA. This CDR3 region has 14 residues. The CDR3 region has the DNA TGCAGCGTTGTTGGCGGGAGTGGCACCGGGGAGCTGTTTTTT. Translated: CSVVGGSGTGELFF.

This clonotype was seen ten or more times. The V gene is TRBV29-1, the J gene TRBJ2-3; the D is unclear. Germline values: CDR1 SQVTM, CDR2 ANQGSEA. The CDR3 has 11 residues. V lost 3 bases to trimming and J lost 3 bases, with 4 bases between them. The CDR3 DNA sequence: TGCAGCGTTGACACGACAGATACGCAGTATTTT. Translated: CSVDTTDTQYF.

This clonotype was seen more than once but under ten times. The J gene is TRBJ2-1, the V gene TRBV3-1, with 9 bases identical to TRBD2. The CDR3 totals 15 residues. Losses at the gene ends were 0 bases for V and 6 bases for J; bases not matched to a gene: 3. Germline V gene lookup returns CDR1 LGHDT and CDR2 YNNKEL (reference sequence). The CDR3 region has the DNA TGTGCCAGCAGCCAAGATTCAGCGGGAGGCAATGAGCAGTTCTTC. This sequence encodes CASSQDSAGGNEQFF.

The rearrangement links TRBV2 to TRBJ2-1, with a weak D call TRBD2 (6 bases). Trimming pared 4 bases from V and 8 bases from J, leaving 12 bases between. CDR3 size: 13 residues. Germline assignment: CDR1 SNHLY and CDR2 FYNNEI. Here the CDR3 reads CASSGGGGDEQFF. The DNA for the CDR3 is TGTGCCAGCAGTGGCGGCGGAGGGGATGAGCAGTTCTTC.

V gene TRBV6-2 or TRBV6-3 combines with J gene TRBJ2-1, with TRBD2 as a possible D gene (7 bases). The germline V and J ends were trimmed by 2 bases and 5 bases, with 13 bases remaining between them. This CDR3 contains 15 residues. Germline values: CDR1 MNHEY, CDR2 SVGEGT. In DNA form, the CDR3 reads TGTGCCAGCAGTTACGGGGGGGGCTGGAACAATGAGCAGTTCTTC. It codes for CASSYGGGWNNEQFF.

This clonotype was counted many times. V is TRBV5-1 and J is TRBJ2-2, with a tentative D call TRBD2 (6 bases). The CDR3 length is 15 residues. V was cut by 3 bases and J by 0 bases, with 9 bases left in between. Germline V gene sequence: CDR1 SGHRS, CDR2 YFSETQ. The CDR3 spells CASSSGGPNTGELFF. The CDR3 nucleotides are TGCGCCAGCAGCTCCGGGGGACCGAACACCGGGGAGCTGTTTTTT.

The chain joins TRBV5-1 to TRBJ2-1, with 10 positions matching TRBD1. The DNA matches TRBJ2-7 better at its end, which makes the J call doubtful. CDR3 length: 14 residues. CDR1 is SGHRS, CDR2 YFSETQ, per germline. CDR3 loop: CASSFGTGVDEQYF. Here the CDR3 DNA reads TGCGCCAGCAGCTTTGGGACAGGGGTAGACGAGCAGTACTTC.

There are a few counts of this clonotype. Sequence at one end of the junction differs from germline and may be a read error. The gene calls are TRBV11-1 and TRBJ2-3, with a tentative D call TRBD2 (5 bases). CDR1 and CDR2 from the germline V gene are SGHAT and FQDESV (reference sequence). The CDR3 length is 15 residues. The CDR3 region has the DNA TGTGCCAACAGCAGCTGGGGTCCGCGGGCAGATACGCAGTATTTT. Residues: CANSSWGPRADTQYF.

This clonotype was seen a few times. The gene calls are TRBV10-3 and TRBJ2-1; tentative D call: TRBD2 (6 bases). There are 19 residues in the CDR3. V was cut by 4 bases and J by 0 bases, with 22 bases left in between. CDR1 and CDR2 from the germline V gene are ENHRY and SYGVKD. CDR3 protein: CAISALSPSSASSYNEQFF. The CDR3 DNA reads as TGTGCCATCAGTGCACTATCCCCGTCTAGCGCTAGCTCCTACAATGAGCAGTTCTTC.

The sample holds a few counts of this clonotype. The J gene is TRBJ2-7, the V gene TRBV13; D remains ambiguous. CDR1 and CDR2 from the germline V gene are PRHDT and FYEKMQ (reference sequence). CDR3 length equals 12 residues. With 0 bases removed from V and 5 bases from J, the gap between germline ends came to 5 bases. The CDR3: CASSLGEHEQYF. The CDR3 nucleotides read TGTGCCAGCAGCTTAGGGGAGCACGAGCAGTACTTC.

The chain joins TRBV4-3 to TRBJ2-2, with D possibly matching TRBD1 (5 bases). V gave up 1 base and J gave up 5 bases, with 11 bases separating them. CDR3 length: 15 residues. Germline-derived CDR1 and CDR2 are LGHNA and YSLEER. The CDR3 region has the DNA TGCGCCAGCAGCCAAGTGGCGACAGTTACCGGGGAGCTGTTTTTT. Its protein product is CASSQVATVTGELFF.

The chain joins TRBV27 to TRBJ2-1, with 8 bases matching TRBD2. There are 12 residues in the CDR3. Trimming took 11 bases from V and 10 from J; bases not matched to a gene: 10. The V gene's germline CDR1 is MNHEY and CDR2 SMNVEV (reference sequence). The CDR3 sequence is CAVGRAGSEQFF. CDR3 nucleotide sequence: TGTGCCGTCGGGAGGGCCGGTAGCGAGCAGTTCTTC.

CDR3 DNA: TGTGCCAGCAGCCAAGATTTTCGATTTGGCGAGCAGTACTTC. The encoded protein is CASSQDFRFGEQYF. The gene calls are TRBV14 and TRBJ2-7; the D is unclear. Germline CDR1 is SGHDN and CDR2 is FVKESK. CDR3 length: 14 amino acids. V was trimmed by 0 bases and J by 6 bases, leaving 12 bases between them.